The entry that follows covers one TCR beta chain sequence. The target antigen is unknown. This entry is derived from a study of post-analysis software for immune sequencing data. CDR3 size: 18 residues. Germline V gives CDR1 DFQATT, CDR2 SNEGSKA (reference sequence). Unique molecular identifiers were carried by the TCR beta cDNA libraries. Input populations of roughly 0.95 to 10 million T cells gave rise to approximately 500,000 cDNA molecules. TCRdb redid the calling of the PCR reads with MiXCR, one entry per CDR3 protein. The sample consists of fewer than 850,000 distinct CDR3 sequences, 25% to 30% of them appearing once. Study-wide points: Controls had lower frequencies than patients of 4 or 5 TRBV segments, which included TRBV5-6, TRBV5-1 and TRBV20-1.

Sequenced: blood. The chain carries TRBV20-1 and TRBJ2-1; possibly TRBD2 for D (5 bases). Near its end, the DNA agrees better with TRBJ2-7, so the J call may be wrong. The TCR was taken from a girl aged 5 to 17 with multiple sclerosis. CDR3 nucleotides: TGCAGTGCTAGCCAGAGTTCTCCCACTCAACCCCGAGCGGATGAGCAGTACTTC. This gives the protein CSASQSSPTQPRADEQYF.